The T cell receptor beta chain under discussion was sequenced for a study of cytomegalovirus exposure and HLA in healthy donors. Overall study results and limits: Specificity of a few CMV-associated chains for CMV antigens was verified in vitro.

This clone has just one count. Its target is not known. The CDR3 has 14 residues. After removal of 6 bases from V and 4 bases from J, the junction contained 6 bases not matched to a gene. CDR1 is MNHEY and CDR2 is SVGAGI in the germline V gene. Primers included in the PCR were 60 Vbeta and 13 Jbeta primers. Clones were sequenced by immunoSEQ multiplex PCR, and TCRdb holds only the in-frame ones, with some missing. Of more than 90,000 clones listed, 85% are singletons. The chain carries TRBV6-5 and TRBJ2-7, with 10 positions matching TRBD1. The TCR originated in a man younger than 45 in good health and CMV-seronegative. Sequencing input: PBMCs. The chain's CDR3 is CASSLGTGAYEQYF. Written as DNA, the CDR3 is TGTGCCAGCAGCCTAGGGACAGGGGCATACGAGCAGTACTTC.